The 28 T cell receptor beta chains in this list originate from one sample, sequenced in a study of shared clonotypes between healthy human individuals. The method was immunoSEQ multiplex PCR; TCRdb's version includes in-frame clones alone and lacks a portion of them. The table has more than 2 million clones, about 95% seen once. CD8 cells regarded as naive lacked CD45RO, were positively chosen for CCR7, and omitted terminally differentiated effector memory CD45RA+ cells. Sequencing input: naive CD8+ T cells sorted from blood. All receptors derive from a young man in good health.

This clone was picked up one time. This chain's CDR3 is CASSPTGGSSYEQYF. The CDR3 nucleotides are TGTGCCAGCAGCCCCACCGGGGGAAGCTCCTACGAGCAGTACTTC. V is TRBV7-9 and J is TRBJ2-7; possibly TRBD2 for D (6 bases). V was trimmed by 5 bases and J by 0 bases, leaving 14 bases between them. Germline V lookup: CDR1 SEHNR, CDR2 FQNEAQ (reference sequence). The CDR3 sequence is 15 residues long.

The gene calls are TRBV11-3 and TRBJ2-5; 10 bases map to TRBD2. The CDR3 is made up of 14 amino acids. Germline assignment: CDR1 SGHNT and CDR2 YENEEA. V was pared by 6 bases and J by 5 bases, with 6 bases of the junction left unmatched. The CDR3 loop is CASSKAGGGETQYF. Written as DNA, the CDR3 is TGTGCCAGCAGTAAAGCGGGAGGGGGGGAGACCCAGTACTTC.

V usage is TRBV27 and J usage is TRBJ2-7, with D perhaps matching TRBD1 (6 bases). This CDR3 is 16 amino acids long. The V gene lost 0 bases and the J gene lost 4 bases, with 16 bases spanning the gap. Germline V gives CDR1 MNHEY, CDR2 SMNVEV (reference sequence). CDR3 nucleotide sequence: TGTGCCAGCAGTTTATCGGTGGGGGCGCAGTTTTACGAGCAGTACTTC. Translated, it gives CASSLSVGAQFYEQYF.

V is TRBV30 and J is TRBJ2-7; 7 bases line up with TRBD2. The germline gives CDR1 GTSNPN, CDR2 SVGIG (reference sequence). The CDR3 covers 13 residues. After removal of 5 bases from V and 1 base from J, the junction contained 5 bases not matched to a gene. The CDR3 region is CAWAPSGSYEQYF. CDR3 in DNA: TGTGCCTGGGCCCCTAGCGGTTCCTACGAGCAGTACTTC.

This chain connects TRBV6-1 to TRBJ2-5; D is ambiguous. Germline CDR1 is MNHNS and CDR2 is SASEGT. CDR3 length: 14 amino acids. Trimming removed 7 bases from V and 4 bases from J, with 16 bases in between. In DNA, the CDR3 is TGTGCCAGCAATCTCATGGGCCCCGTAGAGACCCAGTACTTC. Translated: CASNLMGPVETQYF.

The chain recombines TRBV5-6 with TRBJ1-1, with 10 bases fitting TRBD1. There are 17 residues in the CDR3. The V gene end was trimmed by 0 bases and the J gene end by 10 bases; junction bases not matched to a gene: 15. The V gene's germline CDR1 is SGHDT and CDR2 YYEEEE. CDR3 residues: CASSLEMRTGGSRSAFF. The CDR3 nucleotides read TGTGCCAGCAGCTTGGAGATGAGGACAGGGGGTTCCCGATCAGCTTTCTTT.

The gene calls are TRBV5-8 and TRBJ2-1, with D perhaps matching TRBD2 (5 bases). The CDR3 spans 17 residues. The germline V and J ends were trimmed by 0 bases and 8 bases, with 21 bases remaining between them. CDR1 is SGHTS, CDR2 YDEGEE, per germline. The CDR3 loop reads CASSLDPTTYSLYEQFF. Written as DNA, the CDR3 is TGTGCCAGCAGCTTGGATCCGACTACCTATTCGCTCTATGAGCAGTTCTTC. The entire variable domain, with the rest obtained from reference TRBV5-8 and TRBJ2-1, is as follows: EAGVTQSPTHLIKTRGQQATLRCSPISGHTSVYWYQQALGLGLQFLLWYDEGEERNRGNFPPRFSGRQFPNYSSELNVNALELEDSALYLCASSLDPTTYSLYEQFFGPGTRLTVL.

The V gene is TRBV10-3, the J gene TRBJ2-7; a weak D match, TRBD1 (6 bases). Germline V lookup: CDR1 ENHRY, CDR2 SYGVKD. Deletions cut 4 bases from V and 3 bases from J, with 13 bases between. This CDR3 region has 14 residues. The CDR3 loop is CAISASQGGYEQYF. The CDR3 DNA sequence: TGTGCCATCAGTGCTTCGCAAGGGGGCTACGAGCAGTACTTC.

V and J are TRBV6-6 and TRBJ1-1; D not certain. The CDR3 spans 14 residues. Germline V CDR1 and CDR2: MNHNY, SVGAGI (reference sequence). V lost 6 bases and J lost 3, with 14 bases in between. In DNA form, the CDR3 reads TGTGCCAGCAGGGGGTCAATTGCGGACACTGAAGCTTTCTTT. This sequence encodes CASRGSIADTEAFF.

J is TRBJ2-1 and V is TRBV7-9; weak D call: TRBD1 (6 bases). This CDR3 is built from 14 residues. Germline V gene data show CDR1 as SEHNR and CDR2 as FQNEAQ (reference sequence). V was pared by 5 bases and J by 4 bases, with 12 bases between. CDR3 sequence (DNA): TGTGCCAGCAGCACGAACGGACAGTACAATGAGCAGTTCTTC. This sequence encodes CASSTNGQYNEQFF.

The V gene is TRBV9, the J gene TRBJ2-3, with TRBD2 identical over 11 bases. V lost 3 bases, J lost 9 bases, and 3 bases stayed unmatched. The CDR3 totals 13 residues. Per the germline V gene, CDR1 is SGDLS and CDR2 is YYNGEE. The CDR3 sequence: CASSELAGETQYF. The CDR3 coding sequence is TGTGCCAGCAGCGAACTAGCGGGGGAAACGCAGTATTTT.

The chain carries TRBV29-1 and TRBJ2-1; D not resolved. The CDR3 has 13 residues. In germline, CDR1 is SQVTM, CDR2 ANQGSEA. Between the trimmed V and J ends, which lost 0 bases and 9 bases, there was a span of 12 bases. The CDR3 is CSVEDPLWGEQFF. CDR3 nucleotide sequence: TGCAGCGTTGAAGACCCCCTTTGGGGTGAGCAGTTCTTC.

The chain joins TRBV5-4 to TRBJ2-3; D ambiguous. From germline, CDR1 is SGHNT and CDR2 YYREEE (reference sequence). V lost 2 bases and J 6 bases, leaving 10 bases between the germline ends. The CDR3 consists of 13 residues. The DNA of the CDR3 is TGTGCCAGCAGCTTATCGGTTGGGGATACGCAGTATTTT. This encodes CASSLSVGDTQYF.

The chain carries TRBV7-3 and TRBJ2-7; 10 bases line up with TRBD1. Germline assignment: CDR1 SGHTA and CDR2 FQGTGA. Trimming at V came to 4 bases and at J to 1 base, leaving 4 bases not matched to a gene. The CDR3 is 15 amino acids. The chain's CDR3 is CASSSAGQGSYEQYF. The CDR3 nucleotides read TGTGCCAGCAGCTCCGCGGGACAGGGGTCCTACGAGCAGTACTTC.

This chain connects TRBV11-2 to TRBJ2-5; TRBD2 is a possible D gene (5 bases). Trimming left V 6 bases short and J 4 bases short, with 27 bases between. This CDR3 comprises 18 residues. CDR1 and CDR2 from the germline V gene are SGHAT and FQNNGV. This CDR3 is CASRGPGVGFRAGETQYF. CDR3 nucleotide sequence: TGTGCCAGCAGGGGTCCCGGGGTAGGATTCCGGGCTGGAGAGACCCAGTACTTC.

The rearrangement joins TRBV29-1 to TRBJ2-2, with D uncertain. Germline loops: CDR1 SQVTM, CDR2 ANQGSEA. The CDR3 runs to 13 residues. V was pared by 4 bases and J by 0 bases, with 6 bases between. The CDR3 coding sequence is TGCAGCGTTGGGGCCTCGAACACCGGGGAGCTGTTTTTT. Protein sequence: CSVGASNTGELFF.

This clone was seen once. The V gene is TRBV30, the J gene TRBJ2-2; a possible D gene is TRBD1 (6 bases). Trimming took 0 bases from V and 8 from J, leaving 16 bases between them. The CDR3 consists of 15 residues. The germline V gene encodes CDR1 GTSNPN and CDR2 SVGIG (reference sequence). The CDR3 DNA reads TGTGCCTGGAGTGTGGGACAAAGCACGGCGGGGGAGCTGTTTTTT. Amino acid sequence: CAWSVGQSTAGELFF. Based on the CDR3 plus reference TRBV30 and TRBJ2-2, the full variable domain is SQTIHQWPATLVQPVGSPLSLECTVEGTSNPNLYWYRQAAGRGLQLLFYSVGIGQISSEVPQNLSASRPQDRQFILSSKKLLLSDSGFYLCAWSVGQSTAGELFFGEGSRLTVL.

The V call is TRBV6-1, the J call TRBJ2-1; the match to TRBD2 covers 11 bases. CDR1 is MNHNS, CDR2 SASEGT, per germline. With 3 bases clipped from V and 7 bases from J, the junction kept 11 bases outside the gene matches. This CDR3 is built from 17 residues. The CDR3 region has the DNA TGTGCCAGCAGTGATCCGGTAGCGGGAGGGCTCGGTAATGAGCAGTTCTTC. Translated: CASSDPVAGGLGNEQFF.

The CDR3 region has the DNA TGCGCCAGCAGCCCCACTCGTAGCGGGGGTGAGCAGTTCTTC. It is translated as CASSPTRSGGEQFF. V and J are TRBV5-1 and TRBJ2-1; 9 nucleotides match TRBD2. Germline V gene data show CDR1 as SGHRS and CDR2 as YFSETQ. There are 14 residues in the CDR3. V dropped 4 bases and J dropped 9; count of bases not matched to a gene: 8.

The rearrangement uses TRBV28 and TRBJ2-3; a weak D match, TRBD2 (5 bases). The CDR3 has 17 residues. The germline gives CDR1 MDHEN, CDR2 SYDVKM. Trimming removed 6 bases from V and 2 bases from J, with 21 bases in between. In nucleotides, the CDR3 is TGTGCCAGCAGCAAGAAGCTGGCAGGACTTAACACAGATACGCAGTATTTT. Its protein product is CASSKKLAGLNTDTQYF.

This clone was observed a single time. The J gene is TRBJ2-5, the V gene TRBV4-1; TRBD1 might be the D (6 bases). CDR1 and CDR2 from the germline V gene are MGHRA and YSYEKL. This CDR3 is built from 13 residues. V was cut by 6 bases and J by 5 bases, with 13 bases left in between. CDR3 in amino acids: CASRQQGGETQYF. Written as DNA, the CDR3 is TGCGCCAGCAGACAACAGGGCGGGGAGACCCAGTACTTC.

In nucleotides, the CDR3 is TGTGCCAGCAGCTTAGACAAGGGACAGGGGAATGAAAAACTGTTTTTT. Its translation is CASSLDKGQGNEKLFF. The gene calls are TRBV11-2 and TRBJ1-4; 10 bases agree with TRBD1. Germline V lookup: CDR1 SGHAT, CDR2 FQNNGV. CDR3 length equals 16 residues. V trimming: 0 bases; J trimming: 5 bases; junction bases outside the gene matches: 3.

The chain couples TRBV11-2 to TRBJ2-5; 9 bases line up with TRBD2. The CDR3 runs 18 residues. V was clipped by 1 base and J by 5 bases; unmatched bases: 14. Germline CDR1 SGHAT, CDR2 FQNNGV. The CDR3: CASSLGVASGALGETQYF. The CDR3 DNA sequence: TGTGCCAGCAGCTTAGGTGTGGCTAGCGGGGCCCTGGGGGAGACCCAGTACTTC. Full variable domain (outside the CDR3, taken from reference TRBV11-2 and TRBJ2-5): EAGVAQSPRYKIIEKRQSVAFWCNPISGHATLYWYQQILGQGPKLLIQFQNNGVVDDSQLPKDRFSAERLKGVDSTLKIQPAKLEDSAVYLCASSLGVASGALGETQYFGPGTRLLVL.

The genes are TRBV6-5 and TRBJ1-2; D not resolved. The CDR3 runs 15 residues. CDR1 MNHEY and CDR2 SVGAGI come from the germline V gene. V was cut by 4 bases and J by 0 bases, with 12 bases left in between. CDR3: CASSSRHAPNYGYTF. The CDR3 bases are TGTGCCAGCAGTTCCCGGCACGCACCTAACTATGGCTACACCTTC.

This rearrangement joins TRBV5-1 to TRBJ1-2, with TRBD1 matching 8 bases. The V gene end was trimmed by 4 bases and the J gene end by 6 bases; junction bases not matched to a gene: 11. The CDR3 runs 15 residues. Germline assignment: CDR1 SGHRS and CDR2 YFSETQ. In DNA, the CDR3 is TGCGCCAGCAGCACCGGACAGGGTGGAGTGGATGGCTACACCTTC. Protein product: CASSTGQGGVDGYTF.

The chain recombines TRBV7-9 with TRBJ1-4; 7 bases match TRBD1. Unmatched junction bases numbered 9, after V lost 5 bases and J lost 6 bases. This CDR3 spans 15 amino acids. Germline values: CDR1 SEHNR, CDR2 FQNEAQ (reference sequence). The CDR3 DNA sequence: TGTGCCAGCAGCCCGTACAGGGGAGGAGATGAAAAACTGTTTTTT. Its protein product is CASSPYRGGDEKLFF.

This chain connects TRBV6-1 to TRBJ1-2; D not certain. Trimming took 6 bases from V and 6 from J, leaving 17 bases between them. Germline V CDR1 and CDR2: MNHNS, SASEGT. The CDR3 consists of 14 residues. CDR3 residues: CASRDSLEVDGYTF. The DNA of the CDR3 is TGTGCCAGCAGGGACTCTCTGGAGGTTGATGGCTACACCTTC.

This chain joins TRBV7-9 and TRBJ2-5; 9 bases are a match to TRBD2. With V trimmed by 5 bases and J by 4 bases, 14 bases remained unmatched. This CDR3 is 17 amino acids long. Per germline, CDR1 SEHNR and CDR2 FQNEAQ (reference sequence). CDR3 bases: TGTGCCAGCAGCCCGCTACGGGGCGGGGGGGCCTTAGAGACCCAGTACTTC. Translating gives CASSPLRGGGALETQYF.